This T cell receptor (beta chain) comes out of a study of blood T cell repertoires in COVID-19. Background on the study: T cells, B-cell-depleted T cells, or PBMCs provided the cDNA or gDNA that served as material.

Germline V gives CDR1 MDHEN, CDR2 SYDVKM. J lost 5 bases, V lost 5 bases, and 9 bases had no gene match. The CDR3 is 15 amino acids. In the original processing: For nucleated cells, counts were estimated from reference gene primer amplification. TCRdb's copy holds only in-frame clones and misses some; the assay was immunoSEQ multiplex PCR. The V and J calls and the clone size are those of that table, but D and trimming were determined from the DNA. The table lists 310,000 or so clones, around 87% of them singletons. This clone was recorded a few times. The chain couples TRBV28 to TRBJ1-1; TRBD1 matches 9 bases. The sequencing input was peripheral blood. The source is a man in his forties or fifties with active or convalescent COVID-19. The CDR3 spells CASSPTGQGWTEAFF. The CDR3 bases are TGTGCCAGCAGTCCCACGGGACAGGGATGGACTGAAGCTTTCTTT.